This T cell receptor (beta chain) was sequenced in a study of shared clonotypes between healthy human individuals. As concerns this clone: The target antigen is unknown.

Study findings and constraints: Of the naive CD4 clonotypes, approximately 5% were shared across a handful of donors.

Germline-derived CDR1 and CDR2 are SGDLS and YYNGEE. The CDR3 has 15 amino acids. Trimming removed 0 bases from V and 3 bases from J, with 13 bases in between. Generated by immunoSEQ multiplex PCR, the TCRdb table keeps only in-frame clones and is missing some. The sample yields roughly 700,000 clones, around 90% seen once. The clonotype was recovered from a man younger than 35 in good health. Some clones in this sample may be carry-over from other donors' samples. The sample was memory CD8+ T cells from PBMCs. Subset noted: CD45RO+ cells pooled with CCR7-negative TemRA cells. The genes are TRBV9 and TRBJ2-7, with a possible D match to TRBD1 (6 bases). The CDR3 nucleotides read TGTGCCAGCAGCGTAGCTGCCGGGACACACTACGAGCAGTACTTC. Its translation is CASSVAAGTHYEQYF.